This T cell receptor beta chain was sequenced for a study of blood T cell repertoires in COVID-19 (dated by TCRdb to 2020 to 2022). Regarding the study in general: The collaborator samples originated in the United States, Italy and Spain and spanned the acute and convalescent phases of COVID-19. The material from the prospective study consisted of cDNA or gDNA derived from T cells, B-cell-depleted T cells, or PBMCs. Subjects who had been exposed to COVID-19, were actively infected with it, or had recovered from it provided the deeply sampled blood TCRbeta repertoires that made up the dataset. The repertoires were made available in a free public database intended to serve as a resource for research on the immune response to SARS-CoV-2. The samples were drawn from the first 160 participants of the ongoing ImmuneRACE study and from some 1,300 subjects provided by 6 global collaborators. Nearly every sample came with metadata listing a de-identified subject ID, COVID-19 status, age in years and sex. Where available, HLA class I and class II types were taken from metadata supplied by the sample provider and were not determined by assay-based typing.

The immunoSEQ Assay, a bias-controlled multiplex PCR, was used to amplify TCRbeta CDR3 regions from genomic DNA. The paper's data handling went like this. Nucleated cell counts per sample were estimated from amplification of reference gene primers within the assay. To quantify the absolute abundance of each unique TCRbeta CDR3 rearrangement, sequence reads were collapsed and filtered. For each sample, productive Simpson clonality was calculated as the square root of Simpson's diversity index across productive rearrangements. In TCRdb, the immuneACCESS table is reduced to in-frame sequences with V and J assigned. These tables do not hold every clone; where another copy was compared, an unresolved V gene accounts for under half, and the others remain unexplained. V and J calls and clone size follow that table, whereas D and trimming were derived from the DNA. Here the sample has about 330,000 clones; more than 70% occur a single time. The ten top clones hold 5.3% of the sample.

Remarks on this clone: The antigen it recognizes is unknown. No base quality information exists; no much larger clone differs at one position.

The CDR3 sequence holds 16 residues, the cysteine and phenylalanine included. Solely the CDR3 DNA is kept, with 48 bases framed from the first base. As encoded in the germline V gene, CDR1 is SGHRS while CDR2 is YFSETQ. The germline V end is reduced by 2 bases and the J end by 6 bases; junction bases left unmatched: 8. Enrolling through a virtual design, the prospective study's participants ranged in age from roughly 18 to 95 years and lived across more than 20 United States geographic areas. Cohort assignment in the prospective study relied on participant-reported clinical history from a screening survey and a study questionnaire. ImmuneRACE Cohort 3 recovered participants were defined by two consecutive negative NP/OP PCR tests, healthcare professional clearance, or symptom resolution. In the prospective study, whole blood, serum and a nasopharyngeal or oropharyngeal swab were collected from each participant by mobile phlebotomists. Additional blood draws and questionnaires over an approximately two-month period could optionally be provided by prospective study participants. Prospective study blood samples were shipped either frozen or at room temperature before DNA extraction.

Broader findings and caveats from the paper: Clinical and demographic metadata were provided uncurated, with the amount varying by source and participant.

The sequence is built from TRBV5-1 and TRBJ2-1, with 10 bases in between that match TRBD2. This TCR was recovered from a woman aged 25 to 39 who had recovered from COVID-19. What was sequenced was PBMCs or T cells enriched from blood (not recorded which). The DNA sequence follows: TGCGCCAGCAGCTTCCTAGCGGGGGAAGGAGTCAATGAGCAGTTCTTC. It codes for CASSFLAGEGVNEQFF.